What follows are 16 T cell receptor beta chains derived from one specimen sequenced in a study of T cell responses to AZD1222 COVID-19 vaccine. Assay: immunoSEQ multiplex PCR; the TCRdb copy retains only in-frame clones and omits some. The sample records 100,000 or so clones, about 83% being singletons. The sample consisted of peripheral blood, taken on day 0 of AZD1222 vaccination. These receptors all come from an adult in good health.

For this clone: This sample includes further DNA sequences coding for the same CDR3. The V and J genes are TRBV5-1 and TRBJ1-5, with D unresolved. CDR1 and CDR2 (germline): SGHRS, YFSETQ. The CDR3 runs to 13 residues. The V gene lost 0 bases and the J gene lost 0 bases, with 1 base spanning the gap. Written as DNA, the CDR3 is TGCGCCAGCAGCTTGGATAGCAATCAGCCCCAGCATTTT. Translation gives CASSLDSNQPQHF.

This clone was seen once. The chain couples TRBV7-3 to TRBJ2-1; 11 bases line up with TRBD2. Germline-derived CDR1 and CDR2 are SGHTA and FQGTGA. Trimming at V came to 5 bases and at J to 3 bases, leaving 3 bases not matched to a gene. The CDR3 consists of 15 residues. The CDR3 sequence: CASSPTSGGYNEQFF. The CDR3 bases are TGTGCCAGCAGCCCCACTAGCGGGGGCTACAATGAGCAGTTCTTC.

The rearrangement uses TRBV24-1 and TRBJ2-7; the match to TRBD1 covers 8 bases. The CDR3 is 13 residues long. The germline V gene has CDR1 KGHDR and CDR2 SFDVKD. Trimming at V came to 5 bases and at J to 1 base, leaving 0 bases not matched to a gene. CDR3 bases: TGTGCCACCAGTGGACAGGGGTCCTACGAGCAGTACTTC. This sequence encodes CATSGQGSYEQYF.

This clone has only a few counts. V and J are TRBV7-3 and TRBJ1-5; no clear D. The V gene's germline CDR1 is SGHTA and CDR2 FQGTGA. The CDR3 spans 13 residues. V shed 1 base and J shed 4 bases, with 5 bases lying between them. The CDR3 sequence: CASSLRANQPQHF. CDR3 DNA sequence: TGTGCCAGCAGCTTAAGGGCGAATCAGCCCCAGCATTTT.

The chain couples TRBV27 to TRBJ1-2; 8 bases fit TRBD1. V lost 4 bases, J lost 5 bases, and 6 bases stayed unmatched. CDR1 MNHEY and CDR2 SMNVEV come from the germline V gene (reference sequence). The length of the CDR3 is 14 residues. The DNA for the CDR3 is TGTGCCAGCAGTTCGACAGGGGTATATTATGGCTACACCTTC. This codes for CASSSTGVYYGYTF.

The CDR3 sequence: CARNALGSPGGTEAFF. The CDR3 region has the DNA TGTGCCCGTAACGCACTGGGCAGCCCGGGCGGCACTGAAGCTTTCTTT. This rearrangement joins TRBV30 to TRBJ1-1; unclear D gene. This CDR3 region has 16 residues. Deletions cut 8 bases from V and 4 bases from J, with 26 bases between. The germline gives CDR1 GTSNPN, CDR2 SVGIG (reference sequence).

Only one count was recorded for this clone. V gene TRBV10-3 combines with J gene TRBJ1-5; unclear D gene. V shed 0 bases and J shed 3 bases, with 3 bases lying between them. This CDR3 has 13 residues. Germline assignment: CDR1 ENHRY and CDR2 SYGVKD. CDR3 sequence: CAISESTNQPQHF. DNA for the CDR3: TGTGCCATCAGTGAGTCGACCAATCAGCCCCAGCATTTT.

The chain couples TRBV20-1 to TRBJ1-5; D is possibly TRBD1 (5 bases). From germline, CDR1 is DFQATT and CDR2 SNEGSKA (reference sequence). This CDR3 contains 12 residues. V lost 3 bases and J lost 4, with 7 bases in between. The CDR3 loop is CSASWGNQPQHF. The CDR3 nucleotides read TGCAGTGCTAGTTGGGGGAATCAGCCCCAGCATTTT.

The gene calls are TRBV5-4 and TRBJ2-2, with TRBD2 matching over 16 bases. There are 16 residues in the CDR3. With 3 bases clipped from V and 6 bases from J, the junction kept 2 bases outside the gene matches. Germline CDR1 reads SGHNT; CDR2 reads YYREEE (reference sequence). In DNA, the CDR3 is TGTGCCAGCAGCTCCGGGACTAGCGGGGGGGCCGGGGAGCTGTTTTTT. Translation: CASSSGTSGGAGELFF.

The rearrangement joins TRBV9 to TRBJ1-2; D unresolved. The V gene lost 4 bases and the J gene lost 6 bases, with 16 bases spanning the gap. The CDR3 has 14 residues. Germline assignment: CDR1 SGDLS and CDR2 YYNGEE. The CDR3 loop reads CASSPRVVRNGYTF. CDR3 sequence (DNA): TGTGCCAGCAGCCCGAGGGTCGTAAGAAATGGCTACACCTTC.

The chain carries TRBV29-1 and TRBJ1-2; 10 bases map to TRBD1. The germline CDR1 and CDR2 sequences are SQVTM and ANQGSEA. Germline trimming cut 3 bases from V and 3 bases from J; bases unmatched to any gene: 13. CDR3 length: 17 amino acids. The CDR3 protein is CSVDFTDRGIRDYGYTF. CDR3 sequence (DNA): TGCAGCGTTGACTTTACGGACAGGGGGATTCGGGACTATGGCTACACCTTC.

The rearrangement links TRBV6-5 to TRBJ2-5; TRBD2 aligns across 8 bases. Trimming removed 7 bases from V and 2 bases from J; junction bases left unmatched: 9. CDR1 is MNHEY and CDR2 is SVGAGI in the germline V gene. The CDR3 length is 15 residues. DNA of the CDR3: TGTGCCAGCAAGGTAGCGGGACCAGTACAAGAGACCCAGTACTTC. Protein: CASKVAGPVQETQYF.

The chain is built from TRBV2 and TRBJ2-2, with 9 bases fitting TRBD1. The germline gives CDR1 SNHLY, CDR2 FYNNEI. The CDR3 consists of 14 residues. The V and J ends lost 6 bases and 4 bases, in that order; junction bases with no gene match: 3. CDR3 DNA sequence: TGTGCCAGCAGGGGACAGGGTCCCACCGGGGAGCTGTTTTTT. Its translation: CASRGQGPTGELFF.

The chain recombines TRBV5-1 with TRBJ1-1; D uncertain. Germline CDR1 and CDR2: SGHRS and YFSETQ. This CDR3 region has 13 residues. Trimming stripped 4 bases from V and 2 bases from J, with 9 bases between. The CDR3 loop reads CASSVSFNTEAFF. For the CDR3, the DNA is TGCGCCAGCAGCGTCAGCTTTAACACTGAAGCTTTCTTT.

This chain uses TRBV7-9 with TRBJ1-2; D call uncertain. The germline CDR1 and CDR2 sequences are SEHNR and FQNEAQ (reference sequence). This CDR3 comprises 14 residues. Trimming cost V 0 bases and J 6 bases, with 11 bases left between them. The CDR3 DNA reads TGTGCCAGCAGCTTAGCAGGCAGGCGGGATGGCTACACCTTC. This encodes CASSLAGRRDGYTF.

The chain uses TRBV30 and TRBJ1-5; D is undetermined. The CDR3 loop spans 13 amino acids. V lost 4 bases, J lost 5 bases, and 12 bases lay in between. Germline-derived CDR1 and CDR2 are GTSNPN and SVGIG (reference sequence). The CDR3 loop is CAWTEQSDQPQHF. The CDR3 DNA follows: TGTGCCTGGACGGAACAATCAGATCAGCCCCAGCATTTT.